The clone carrying this TCR beta chain appeared many times. The source of the sample is a study of T cells in Graves' hyperthyroidism and ophthalmopathy. The CDR3 covers 15 residues. Trimming at V came to 0 bases and at J to 8 bases, leaving 4 bases not matched to a gene. From germline, CDR1 is MNHEY and CDR2 SMNVEV (reference sequence). Researchers amplified the TCR beta CDR3 regions from RNA transcripts. HTBI primers were employed in a first-round RT-PCR of the TCR CDR3. MiXCR, applied by TCRdb to the multiplex PCR reads, yields one record per CDR3 protein. The data hold 34,000 or so distinct CDR3 sequences, with about 53% observed a single time.

The chain combines TRBV27 with TRBJ1-6; TRBD1 matches 7 bases. The receptor was isolated from a woman between 35 and 50 years old with Graves' ophthalmopathy. Input material: blood. The DNA for the CDR3 is TGTGCCAGCAGTTTATCGAAAGGGGGCCATTCACCCCTCCACTTT. Its protein product is CASSLSKGGHSPLHF.